The present entry profiles one T cell receptor beta chain with its context. Time point here: before trial treatment. The data belong to a study of low-dose radiotherapy and immunotherapy resistance in tumors. Gene-specific TRAV and TRBV primers were used for first-strand cDNA, covering alpha and beta chains. The TCRs were subjected to amplification over about 20 PCR cycles employing a constant-region primer in conjunction with a V-primer adapter. In TCRdb, the reads were re-called with MiXCR into one record per CDR3 protein. The repertoire holds around 64,000 distinct CDR3 sequences, with roughly 29% as singletons. The TCR comes from a male donor with rectosigmoid adenocarcinoma. Source: PBMCs, taken before treatment.

The CDR3 spells CSVGPRTSGVWGTDTQYF. For the CDR3, the DNA is TGCAGCGTTGGGCCCCGGACTAGCGGGGTCTGGGGGACAGATACGCAGTATTTT. V is TRBV29-1 and J is TRBJ2-3, with 12 bases fitting TRBD2. Germline trimming cut 4 bases from V and 3 bases from J; bases unmatched to any gene: 14. The CDR3 loop spans 18 amino acids. Germline V gene lookup returns CDR1 SQVTM and CDR2 ANQGSEA.